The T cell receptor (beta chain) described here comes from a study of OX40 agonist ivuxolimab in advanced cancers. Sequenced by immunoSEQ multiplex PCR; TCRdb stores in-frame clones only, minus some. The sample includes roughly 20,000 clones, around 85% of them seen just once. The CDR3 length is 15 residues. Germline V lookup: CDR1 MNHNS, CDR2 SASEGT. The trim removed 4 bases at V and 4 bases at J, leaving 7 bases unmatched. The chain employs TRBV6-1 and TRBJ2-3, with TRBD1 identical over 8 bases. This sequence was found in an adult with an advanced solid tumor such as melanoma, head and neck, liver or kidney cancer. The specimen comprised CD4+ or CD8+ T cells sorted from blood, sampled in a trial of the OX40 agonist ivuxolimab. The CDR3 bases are TGTGCCAGCAGTGTTCTAGACAGGGGAGCAGATACGCAGTATTTT. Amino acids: CASSVLDRGADTQYF.